Presented here are 15 T cell receptor beta chains from one specimen sequenced in a study of monozygotic twins with inflammatory bowel disease (dated by TCRdb to about 2019). Library construction relied on 5' RACE. Sequencing instrument: Illumina HiSeq 2500. TCRdb reprocessed the reads into one record per CDR3 protein sequence, lacking DNA. The table for this sample lists 200,000 to 250,000 distinct CDR3 sequences. The ten most abundant clones make up 7.5% to 9.5% of the sample. The specimen was blood. These receptor sequences come from a human donor with ulcerative colitis or Crohn's disease, or a healthy co-twin of an affected twin (not recorded which).

The gene calls are TRBV15 and TRBJ2-1; the D call from TCRdb, TRBD2, cannot be confirmed without DNA. CDR3 length equals 14 residues. Germline lookup yields CDR1 LNHNV and CDR2 YYDKDF (reference sequence). CDR3 residues: CATRGREGNNEQFF.

V usage is TRBV20-1 and J usage is TRBJ2-1; TCRdb lists TRBD1, though no DNA is available to test this call. Germline CDR1 and CDR2: DFQATT and SNEGSKA (reference sequence). The CDR3 totals 16 residues. CDR3 amino acids: CSARDPRGAAGNEQFF.

The gene calls are TRBV19 and TRBJ1-1. The CDR3 has 14 residues. Germline V gene data show CDR1 as LNHDA and CDR2 as SQIVND (reference sequence). The CDR3 sequence: CASTPRELNTEAFF.

This rearrangement joins TRBV7-9 to TRBJ2-7. CDR3 length equals 14 residues. The germline V gene has CDR1 SEHNR and CDR2 FQNEAQ (reference sequence). The CDR3 is CASSFGPSPYEQYF.

The rearrangement joins TRBV6-2 or TRBV6-3 to TRBJ2-1; TCRdb outputs TRBD2, but without DNA this stays unchecked. The germline V gene encodes CDR1 MNHEY and CDR2 SVGEGT. The CDR3 has 17 amino acids. The CDR3 reads CASSGLARLGSYNEQFF.

This sequence joins TRBV7-9 and TRBJ1-2; the D call from TCRdb, TRBD1, cannot be confirmed without DNA. The CDR3 sequence is 13 residues long. Germline lookup yields CDR1 SEHNR and CDR2 FQNEAQ (reference sequence). The CDR3 region is CASSSTDSYGYTF.

V is TRBV25-1 and J is TRBJ2-5. Germline CDR1 MGHDK, CDR2 SYGVNS. The CDR3 covers 12 residues. CDR3 sequence: CASSHGQETQYF.

This chain connects TRBV30 to TRBJ1-4. This CDR3 has 15 amino acids. Germline values: CDR1 GTSNPN, CDR2 SVGIG (reference sequence). The chain's CDR3 is CAWSLPGATNEKLFF.

The chain is built from TRBV4-3 and TRBJ1-3; TCRdb indicates TRBD1, and absent DNA this call remains unverified. CDR1 and CDR2 (germline): LGHNA, YSLEER. The CDR3 is 15 residues long. The CDR3 is CASSQAGGHGNTIYF.

The chain couples TRBV6-2 or TRBV6-3 to TRBJ2-4; no DNA is available, so the TRBD1 call from TCRdb remains unchecked. This CDR3 comprises 19 residues. Germline V CDR1 and CDR2: MNHEY, SVGEGT. CDR3 sequence: CASSLTGTEIILAKNIQYF.

The chain has TRBV19 and TRBJ1-5; TCRdb's assignment of TRBD1 cannot be checked, as there is no DNA. Germline values: CDR1 LNHDA, CDR2 SQIVND (reference sequence). The CDR3 totals 12 residues. The CDR3 here is CASKEGAGREHF.

The genes are TRBV12-5 and TRBJ1-2. Germline-derived CDR1 and CDR2 are LGHNT and FRNRAP. CDR3 size: 14 residues. CDR3 region: CASGPPGLQGGYTF.

The CDR3 sequence is CASSHPPSQGEQYF. This chain connects TRBV4-2 to TRBJ2-7; the TRBD2 assignment by TCRdb is unverifiable without DNA. Looked up from germline, CDR1 is LGHNA and CDR2 is YNFKEQ. CDR3 length equals 14 residues.

This chain links TRBV20-1 with TRBJ2-6; TCRdb names TRBD1, which stays unverified in the absence of DNA. Germline CDR1 DFQATT, CDR2 SNEGSKA (reference sequence). This CDR3 has 14 residues. This CDR3 is CSATLFSGANVLTF.

The J gene is TRBJ2-3, the V gene TRBV15; the D gene TCRdb calls, TRBD1, cannot be checked with no DNA. CDR1 LNHNV and CDR2 YYDKDF come from the germline V gene (reference sequence). The CDR3 is 17 residues long. CDR3 residues: CATSRPPTPREGDTQYF.